Detailed here is one T cell receptor beta chain. This sample is drawn from a study of blood T cells in healthy people across ages. About the study: When template switching was applied, about one barcoded beta molecule was captured per two T cells.

Those donating, healthy Caucasian individuals from Russia, were aged roughly 6 to 100. Approximately 10 milliliters of peripheral blood were drawn from each donor into EDTA-treated tubes. With each sample, at least 6 micrograms of total RNA were extracted. Next came a second PCR, run for roughly 6 to 11 cycles, which used a sample-barcoded 5' primer along with a J-beta primer mix. TCRdb independently ran MiXCR on the 5' RACE reads; one entry per CDR3 protein. The profile shows 950,000 to 1,200,000 distinct CDR3 sequences, around two fifths of them singletons. Specimen: blood. The source is a man aged 18 to 30 in good health.

The CDR3 region has the DNA TGCAGTGCCGAGGGTAGCAGGGGGGCTGGCTACACCTTC. It is translated as CSAEGSRGAGYTF. The rearrangement uses TRBV20-1 and TRBJ1-2; 7 bases line up with TRBD1. The germline CDR1 and CDR2 sequences are DFQATT and SNEGSKA (reference sequence). There are 13 residues in the CDR3. The trim removed 6 bases at V and 7 bases at J, leaving 11 bases unmatched.